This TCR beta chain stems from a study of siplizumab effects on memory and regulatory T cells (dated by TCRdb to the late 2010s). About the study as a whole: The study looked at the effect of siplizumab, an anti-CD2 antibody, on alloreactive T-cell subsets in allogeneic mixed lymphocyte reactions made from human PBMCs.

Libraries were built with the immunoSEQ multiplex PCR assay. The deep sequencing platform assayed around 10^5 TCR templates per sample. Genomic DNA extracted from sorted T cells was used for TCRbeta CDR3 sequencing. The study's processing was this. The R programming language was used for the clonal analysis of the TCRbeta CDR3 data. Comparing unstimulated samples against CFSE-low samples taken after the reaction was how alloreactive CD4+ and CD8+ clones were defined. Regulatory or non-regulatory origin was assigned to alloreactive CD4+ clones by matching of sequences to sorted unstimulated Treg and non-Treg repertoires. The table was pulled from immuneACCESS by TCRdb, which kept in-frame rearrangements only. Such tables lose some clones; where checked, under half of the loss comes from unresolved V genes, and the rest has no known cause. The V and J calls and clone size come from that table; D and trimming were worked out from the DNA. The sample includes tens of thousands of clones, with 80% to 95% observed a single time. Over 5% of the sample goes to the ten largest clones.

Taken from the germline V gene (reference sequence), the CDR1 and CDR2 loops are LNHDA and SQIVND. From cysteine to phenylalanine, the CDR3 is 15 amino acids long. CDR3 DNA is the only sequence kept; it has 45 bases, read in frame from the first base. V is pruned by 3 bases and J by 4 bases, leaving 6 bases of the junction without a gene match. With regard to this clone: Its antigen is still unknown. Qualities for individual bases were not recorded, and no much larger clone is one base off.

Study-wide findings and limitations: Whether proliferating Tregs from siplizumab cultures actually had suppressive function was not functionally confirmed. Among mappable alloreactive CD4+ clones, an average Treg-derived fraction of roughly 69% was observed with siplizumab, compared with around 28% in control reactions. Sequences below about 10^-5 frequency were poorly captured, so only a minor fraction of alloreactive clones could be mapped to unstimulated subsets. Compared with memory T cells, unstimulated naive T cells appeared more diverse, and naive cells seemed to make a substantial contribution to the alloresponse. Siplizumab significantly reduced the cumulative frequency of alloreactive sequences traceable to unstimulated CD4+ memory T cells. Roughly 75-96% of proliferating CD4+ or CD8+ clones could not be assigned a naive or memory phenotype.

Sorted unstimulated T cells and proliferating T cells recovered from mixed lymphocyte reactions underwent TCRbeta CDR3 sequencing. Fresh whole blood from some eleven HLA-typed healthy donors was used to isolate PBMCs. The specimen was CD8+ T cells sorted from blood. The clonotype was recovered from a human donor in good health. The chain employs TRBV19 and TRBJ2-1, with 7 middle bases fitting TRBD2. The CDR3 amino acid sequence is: CASSIPPSGYNEQFF. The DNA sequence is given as TGTGCCAGTAGTATTCCCCCTAGCGGATACAATGAGCAGTTCTTC.